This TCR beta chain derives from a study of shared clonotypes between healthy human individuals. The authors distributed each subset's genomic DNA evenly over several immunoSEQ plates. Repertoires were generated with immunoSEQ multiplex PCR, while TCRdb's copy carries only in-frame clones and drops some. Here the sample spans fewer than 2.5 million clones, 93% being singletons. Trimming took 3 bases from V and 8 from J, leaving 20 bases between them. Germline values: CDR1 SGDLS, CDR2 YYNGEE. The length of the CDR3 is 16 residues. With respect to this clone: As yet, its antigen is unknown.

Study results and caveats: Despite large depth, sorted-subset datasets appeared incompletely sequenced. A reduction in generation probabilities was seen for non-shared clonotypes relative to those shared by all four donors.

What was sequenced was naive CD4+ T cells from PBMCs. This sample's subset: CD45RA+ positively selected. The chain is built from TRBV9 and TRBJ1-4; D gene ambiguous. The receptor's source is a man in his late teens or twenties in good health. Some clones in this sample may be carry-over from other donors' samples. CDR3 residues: CASSASMRRGTEKLFF. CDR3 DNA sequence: TGTGCCAGCAGCGCCTCCATGAGGCGGGGTACCGAAAAACTGTTTTTT.